This T cell receptor (beta chain) was captured by sequencing in a study of blood T cell repertoires in COVID-19. Turning to the study itself: COVID-19 samples, acute and convalescent, were from the United States, Italy and Spain. T cells, B-cell-depleted T cells, or PBMCs provided the cDNA or gDNA that served as material.

V lost 1 base to trimming and J lost 8 bases, with 10 bases between them. The CDR3 is 13 residues long. CDR1 MGHRA and CDR2 YSYEKL come from the germline V gene. Original analysis: Reference gene primer amplification yielded estimated nucleated cell counts. The method was immunoSEQ multiplex PCR; TCRdb's version includes in-frame clones alone and lacks a portion of them. Clone size and V and J calls were adopted from that table, with D and trimming inferred from the DNA. The sample carries about 200,000 clones, 85% recorded once. The table lists this clone with a few counts. One Seattle source followed patients from active infection through their disease course.

The chain couples TRBV4-1 to TRBJ2-3; unclear D gene. What was sequenced was peripheral blood. The sequence was obtained from a man in his 60s with COVID-19, enrolled during active disease. In nucleotides, the CDR3 is TGCGCCAGCAGCCAAGTATCCAGTCCTACGCAGTATTTT. It is translated as CASSQVSSPTQYF.